Each of the 20 T cell receptor beta chains below was sequenced from the same sample in a study of long-term antiretroviral therapy in people with HIV. The assay used was immunoSEQ (version v3.0), run at survey level. Method: immunoSEQ multiplex PCR; TCRdb's copy keeps in-frame clones and lacks some. The table includes about 25,000 clones, just over 85% detected once. Sequencing used unsorted PBMCs, obtained 1.2 years after starting antiretroviral therapy. The receptors were gathered from a man aged 45-65 years with HIV.

This chain connects TRBV19 to TRBJ1-1; D uncertain. Trimming stripped 7 bases from V and 8 bases from J, with 17 bases between. CDR3 size: 13 residues. The germline V gene has CDR1 LNHDA and CDR2 SQIVND (reference sequence). This CDR3 is CASTNTRVEEAFF. CDR3 coding DNA: TGTGCCAGTACCAACACCCGGGTCGAAGAAGCTTTCTTT.

Only one count was recorded for this clone. The J gene is TRBJ2-2, the V gene TRBV29-1, with D maybe TRBD1 (5 bases). The CDR3 runs to 16 residues. Per the germline V gene, CDR1 is SQVTM and CDR2 is ANQGSEA. V dropped 0 bases and J dropped 2 bases, with 13 bases sitting between them. The chain's CDR3 is CSVEDQGSRNTGELFF. The CDR3 bases are TGCAGCGTTGAAGATCAGGGCAGCAGAAACACCGGGGAGCTGTTTTTT.

The DNA for the CDR3 is TGTGCCAGCAGCCCCGACAGGGGTCTAGACTATGGCTACACCTTC. Residues: CASSPDRGLDYGYTF. The chain recombines TRBV7-2 with TRBJ1-2; 8 bases align to TRBD1. The CDR3 runs 15 residues. CDR1 SGHTA and CDR2 FQGNSA come from the germline V gene. Trimming took 5 bases from V and 3 from J; bases not matched to a gene: 8.

This chain joins TRBV27 and TRBJ2-7; D could derive from TRBD1 or TRBD2 (5 bases each). V lost 8 bases and J 2 bases, leaving 13 bases between the germline ends. CDR3 length: 13 amino acids. The germline V gene encodes CDR1 MNHEY and CDR2 SMNVEV (reference sequence). The DNA for the CDR3 is TGTGCCAGCGGCCCGGGGCGGACCTACGAGCAGTACTTC. Translated, it gives CASGPGRTYEQYF.

The chain has TRBV5-1 and TRBJ1-2; 10 bases match TRBD1. CDR3 length: 16 amino acids. With V trimmed by 0 bases and J by 4 bases, 6 bases remained unmatched. From germline, CDR1 is SGHRS and CDR2 YFSETQ. The CDR3 DNA sequence: TGCGCCAGCAGCTTGGAAGGGGACAGGGGAGGCTATGGCTACACCTTC. Translated, it gives CASSLEGDRGGYGYTF.

This rearrangement joins TRBV7-3 to TRBJ2-3, with D perhaps TRBD2 (6 bases). This CDR3 comprises 16 residues. Trimming removed 4 bases at V and 0 bases at J, with 14 bases between. The V gene's germline CDR1 is SGHTA and CDR2 FQGTGA. The CDR3 DNA reads as TGTGCCAGCAGCTCCGGGACTCACAGTAGCACAGATACGCAGTATTTT. Residues: CASSSGTHSSTDTQYF. The full variable domain, rest sourced from reference TRBV7-3 and TRBJ2-3, is GAGVSQTPSNKVTEKGKYVELRCDPISGHTALYWYRQSLGQGPEFLIYFQGTGAADDSGLPNDRFFAVRPEGSVSTLKIQRTERGDSAVYLCASSSGTHSSTDTQYFGPGTRLTVL.

The chain uses TRBV7-2 and TRBJ1-3, with D possibly matching TRBD1 (5 bases). V lost 2 bases to trimming and J lost 0 bases, with 14 bases between them. There are 17 residues in the CDR3. Germline assignment: CDR1 SGHTA and CDR2 FQGNSA. CDR3 loop: CASSLRDSFFSGNTIYF. CDR3 DNA sequence: TGTGCCAGCAGCTTACGAGACAGCTTTTTCTCTGGAAACACCATATATTTT.

The V and J genes are TRBV4-1 and TRBJ1-2; the D is unclear. Trimming pared 1 base from V and 1 base from J, leaving 13 bases between. The V gene's germline CDR1 is MGHRA and CDR2 YSYEKL. This CDR3 is 16 amino acids long. CDR3 amino acids: CASSQVAGPLNYGYTF. The CDR3 DNA is TGCGCCAGCAGCCAAGTCGCGGGTCCGCTTAACTATGGCTACACCTTC.

V usage is TRBV9 and J usage is TRBJ1-1, with a tentative D call TRBD1 (6 bases). The length of the CDR3 is 15 residues. V gave up 5 bases and J gave up 4 bases, with 18 bases separating them. The germline V gene encodes CDR1 SGDLS and CDR2 YYNGEE. Here the CDR3 reads CASSLPRTGRTEAFF. The CDR3 DNA is TGTGCCAGCAGTTTACCCCGAACAGGGCGCACTGAAGCTTTCTTT.

V gene TRBV7-2 combines with J gene TRBJ1-2; 8 bases line up with TRBD1. V lost 2 bases and J lost 3; bases outside the gene matches: 5. CDR3 length: 15 amino acids. Germline V lookup: CDR1 SGHTA, CDR2 FQGNSA. In DNA form, the CDR3 reads TGTGCCAGCAGCTTATCTACGACAGGGGACTATGGCTACACCTTC. It is translated as CASSLSTTGDYGYTF.

The CDR3 DNA reads TGTGCCAGCAGCCCCCGGACAGGGACAATAGCGGGGGAGCAGTACTTC. It is translated as CASSPRTGTIAGEQYF. The chain is built from TRBV14 and TRBJ2-7; D could derive from TRBD1 or TRBD2 (8 bases each). Germline V gene sequence: CDR1 SGHDN, CDR2 FVKESK. V was clipped by 4 bases and J by 7 bases, with 23 bases between them. The CDR3 contains 16 residues.

The chain links TRBV6-6 to TRBJ1-5; TRBD1 is a possible D gene (5 bases). Germline CDR1 is MNHNY and CDR2 is SVGAGI (reference sequence). V gave up 7 bases and J gave up 6 bases, with 10 bases separating them. CDR3 size: 12 residues. The CDR3 here is CASNPGGQPQHF. In nucleotides, the CDR3 is TGTGCCAGCAACCCGGGGGGTCAGCCCCAGCATTTT.

The J gene is TRBJ1-3, the V gene TRBV7-8; 7 bases line up with TRBD1. Germline lookup yields CDR1 SGHVS and CDR2 FQNEAQ. Germline trimming cut 5 bases from V and 4 bases from J; bases unmatched to any gene: 11. The CDR3 spans 16 residues. The CDR3 DNA is TGTGCCAGCAGCACCCAGGGGGGGGGTGACGGAAACACCATATATTTT. It yields the protein CASSTQGGGDGNTIYF.

The V gene is TRBV6-1, the J gene TRBJ1-5, with TRBD1 identical over 9 bases. V trimming: 6 bases; J trimming: 5 bases; junction bases outside the gene matches: 8. Germline CDR1 is MNHNS and CDR2 is SASEGT. CDR3 length: 15 amino acids. The CDR3 loop reads CASRIRQGDYQPQHF. The CDR3 DNA is TGTGCCAGCAGGATCCGACAGGGGGATTATCAGCCCCAGCATTTT.

The rearrangement links TRBV5-1 to TRBJ2-7; 7 nucleotides line up with TRBD1. After removal of 2 bases from V and 3 bases from J, the junction contained 2 bases not matched to a gene. Germline loops: CDR1 SGHRS, CDR2 YFSETQ. The CDR3 totals 13 residues. CDR3 DNA sequence: TGCGCCAGCAGCTTTGGACAGGACTACGAGCAGTACTTC. It yields the protein CASSFGQDYEQYF.

This chain links TRBV6-5 with TRBJ1-6; 8 bases match TRBD1. The trim removed 6 bases at V and 6 bases at J, leaving 4 bases unmatched. This CDR3 is built from 14 residues. Per germline, CDR1 MNHEY and CDR2 SVGAGI. Written as DNA, the CDR3 is TGTGCCAGCAGATCGGGACAGGTTAATTCACCCCTCCACTTT. Translation: CASRSGQVNSPLHF.

This rearrangement joins TRBV18 to TRBJ2-1; 7 bases match TRBD1. The CDR3 loop spans 17 amino acids. Germline CDR1 KGHSH, CDR2 LQKENI. J gave up 1 base and V 0 bases, and 6 bases lay outside the gene matches. CDR3 DNA: TGTGCCAGCTCACCACCGGAGACAGGGAGTTCCTACAATGAGCAGTTCTTC. Translating it yields CASSPPETGSSYNEQFF.

This sequence joins TRBV5-1 and TRBJ2-6; possibly TRBD1 or TRBD2 for D (5 bases each). Germline V gene sequence: CDR1 SGHRS, CDR2 YFSETQ. The ends were cut back, 4 bases at V and 4 bases at J, with 12 bases in the middle. There are 15 residues in the CDR3. The CDR3 DNA follows: TGCGCCAGCAGCCAGAGAGGGGCCGGGGCCAACGTCCTGACTTTC. Its protein is CASSQRGAGANVLTF.

J is TRBJ1-2 and V is TRBV27, with 7 bases aligning to TRBD1. V shed 6 bases, J shed 4 bases, and the junction held 5 bases outside the gene matches. The CDR3 has 13 residues. Per germline, CDR1 MNHEY and CDR2 SMNVEV (reference sequence). The CDR3 nucleotides read TGTGCCAGCAGACCACAGGGGAGCTATGGCTACACCTTC. It encodes CASRPQGSYGYTF.

The J gene is TRBJ1-4, the V gene TRBV15; D is perhaps TRBD1 (6 bases). Trimming stripped 0 bases from V and 5 bases from J, with 10 bases between. CDR1 is LNHNV and CDR2 is YYDKDF in the germline V gene (reference sequence). The CDR3 contains 15 residues. This CDR3 is CATSRDQGRNEKLFF. Written as DNA, the CDR3 is TGTGCCACCAGCAGAGATCAGGGGAGGAATGAAAAACTGTTTTTT.